This record covers a single T cell receptor (beta chain). The antigen is unknown. Generated by immunoSEQ multiplex PCR, the TCRdb table keeps only in-frame clones and is missing some. The sample lists some 94,000 clones; about 93% were seen once. The germline CDR1 and CDR2 sequences are SQVTM and ANQGSEA. V lost 1 base and J lost 2; bases outside the gene matches: 5. The CDR3 runs to 15 residues. This sample was included in a study of OX40 agonist ivuxolimab in advanced cancers. The overall study: Dose-escalation patients were diagnosed with hepatocellular carcinoma, melanoma, renal cell cancer or head and neck cancer. Findings and caveats of the study: Both CD4+ and CD8+ T cell populations in blood had undergone clonal expansion by week 6 at 0.1 to 3.0 mg/kg.

This specimen was CD4+ or CD8+ T cells sorted from blood, taken in a trial of the OX40 agonist ivuxolimab. The rearrangement uses TRBV29-1 and TRBJ1-2; TRBD1 matches 9 bases. The TCR was taken from an adult with an advanced solid tumor such as melanoma, head and neck, liver or kidney cancer. CDR3 loop: CSVEGTGERNYGYTF. The CDR3 DNA is TGCAGCGTTGAAGGGACAGGGGAAAGAAACTATGGCTACACCTTC.